The T cell receptor beta chain described here comes from a study of cytomegalovirus exposure and HLA in healthy donors (TCRdb year 2017). Background on the whole study: An earlier analysis of approximately 640 of the donors reported approximately 290 Gb of sequence data and 100 million to 140 million unique TCR beta sequences from roughly 200 million T cells. In the later analysis, no new phenotypic data were used to find candidate immune exposures; instead, reliance was placed on TCR beta sequences and their occurrence across donors. In addition to the first cohort of approximately 670 subjects, a separate validation cohort of some 120 different subjects was used. The genetic ancestry cluster associated with self-reported Caucasian donors included around four fifths of the roughly 390 genotyped donors. To predict cytomegalovirus infection status, the study brought together high-throughput TCR immunosequencing, statistical association of individual TCRs with disease status, and machine learning. The number of donors typed differed by locus, with roughly 620-640 for A, B, C, DRB1 and DQB1, roughly 520 for DQA1, under 610 for DPA1, and some 470 for DPB1. A handful of DR-DQ haplotypes were handled as single units for association and clustering because linkage in the cohort was strong. Among roughly 400 genotyped donors of the cohort, an average of approximately 230,000 unique TCR beta nucleotide sequences were sequenced per donor, roughly 20% of them non-productive. All discovery cohort repertoires had been generated on a single sequencing platform. An early release that covered several hundred HLA-typed donors contained about 300 gigabases of sequencing data and approximately 85 million unique TCR sequences. A later analysis re-examined previously published TCR beta repertoires from more than 600 donors and added high-resolution HLA genotyping to investigate patterns of TCR occurrence. The aim of the study was to test whether cataloging public T cell receptors could identify signatures of past pathogen exposure. In a later genetic analysis, genome-wide SNP genotypes for about three fifths of the 666 donors were used, and that subset was treated as a discovery cohort. The study used immunosequencing to profile the T cell repertoires of about 670 subjects and linked those repertoires to cytomegalovirus serostatus. In an earlier analysis of 587 of the donors, high-throughput TCR beta sequencing was used to judge whether each TCR beta V gene segment behaved as functional or pseudogenic. Alongside the repertoire data, information on donor age, sex, ethnicity and CMV serostatus was compiled. Class I and class II HLA loci were covered by the typing at four-digit resolution.

A remark on this clone: The clone's antigen remains unknown. Per-base qualities were not stored, and no clone one base away is much larger.

To prepare the library, the immunoSEQ multiplex PCR assay was applied. A mixture of 60 forward primers for TCR Vbeta segments and 13 reverse primers for TCR Jbeta segments was used in the multiplex PCR. Amplification of the CDR3 region of rearranged TCR beta genes was performed with a multiplex PCR assay on genomic DNA. The amplified TCR beta libraries were sequenced on the Illumina HiSeq System as 87-base-pair reads. The authors' pipeline ran thus. A later analysis counted tens of millions of unique TCR beta chains across the roughly 700 repertoires, and roughly 9.9 million of these chains were shared by at least two donors. Raw reads were error-corrected and collapsed into unique sequences with a nearest-neighbor algorithm that merged closely related sequences to remove PCR and sequencing errors. CDR3 sequences were aligned to IMGT reference sequences to assign V, D and J gene segments. For a sequence to be retained, a match of at least six nucleotides to both a V gene segment and a J gene segment was required. Rearrangements were classified as productive when the CDR3 lacked stop codons and remained in frame with V and J, and all other rearrangements were classified as non-productive. CDR3 was defined by IMGT convention, running from the second conserved V-encoded cysteine to the conserved J-encoded phenylalanine. The earlier analysis of some 550 of the donors excluded any sequence lacking an unambiguous match to a single V gene segment. In an earlier analysis of some 590 of the donors, V segments were called functional above 56.7% productive rearrangements and were called segregating when the between-donor standard deviation exceeded 5%. To diagnose cytomegalovirus status from the catalog of TCR beta chain sequences, a statistical classification framework was built. In a later analysis, TCR nucleotide sequences were compared against IMGT/GENE-DB human TR gene sequences so that V and J genes could be assigned. Using the TCRdist pipeline, a later analysis assigned CDR3 sequences along with most-parsimonious VDJ recombination scenarios. A later analysis defined each TCR beta chain by its CDR3 amino acid sequence plus V-gene family, and excluded reads lacking a unique V-gene family. To address suspected cross-contamination and a sequencing artifact, a later analysis removed approximately 600 highly shared, low-generation-probability nucleotide sequences. In a later analysis, a clonal expansion index for each public chain was calculated from normalized within-repertoire ranks of inferred template counts. Generation probabilities in a later analysis came from a VDJ recombination model fitted to out-of-frame rearrangements, and those results were checked against IGoR. In a later analysis, hypergeometric tests were used to score TCR-TCR, TCR-HLA and TCR-CMV co-occurrence, with a repertoire-size bias correction applied to TCR pairs. A later analysis estimated false discovery rates by permuting HLA or CMV assignments 20 times. In a later analysis, co-occurring TCRs were grouped using DBSCAN, and TCRdist sequence similarity was added for clustering within HLA-allele-positive subsets. For co-occurrence clustering, repertoires with fewer than 30,000 or more than 120,000 public chains were excluded, along with a handful of repertoires with anomalous nucleotide sharing. Imported from immuneACCESS, the table was reduced by TCRdb to in-frame sequences with V and J called. These copies leave out some clones; in studies compared against another copy, an unresolved V gene accounts for under half, and the cause of the remainder is not known. V and J calls plus clone size are reproduced from that table; the DNA served to infer D and trimming. The sample table holds fewer than 150,000 clones, of which roughly 76% were seen once. The ten largest clonotypes hold 15% to 20% of the sample.

Overall study outcomes, separate from this receptor: A later genetic analysis associated a missense DCLRE1C variant with V-gene and J-gene trimming of TCR beta chains, and an independent cohort replicated the association. The sequencing pipeline was judged likely to have produced a cluster of highly shared sequence variants as a technical artifact. In both the original and validation cohorts, the classifier was reported to diagnose cytomegalovirus status with high specificity and sensitivity. Because counts were too low, more than 15 rarely observed V segments, including chromosome 9 orphons, were left out of the earlier analysis of some 640 of the donors. The only immune exposure information available for the cohort was CMV serostatus. Presence/absence analyses assumed roughly uniform sequencing depth across donors, an assumption that may not hold. Correlated functional status among segregating V segments might reflect linkage disequilibrium, but an unknown experimental factor could not be ruled out. In this cohort, only TCR beta chains were sequenced, and detectable features were limited by the absence of alpha or paired-chain data. The study gave a list of under 200 TCR beta chains associated with cytomegalovirus. In a later genetic analysis, fewer N-insertions in productive TCRs were reported among donors in an Asian-associated ancestry cluster than the approximately 710-donor mean. In a later analysis, HLA-associated TCR beta chains were found to be more clonally expanded and to have lower generation probabilities than equally common non-associated chains. In an earlier analysis of roughly 560 of the donors, most TCR beta V segments were observed in productive rearrangements about 87% or about 30% of the time, broadly matching IMGT annotations. Assigning TCR associations to individual alleles was difficult when HLA alleles, especially DR and DQ, strongly co-occurred. Across donors, most TCR sequences were observed very rarely, whereas some public TCRs were present in many individuals. In a later analysis, TCR association rates were found to vary across HLA loci, with the most associated TCRs seen for DRB1 alleles and the fewest for HLA-C alleles. A later analysis reported that several top co-occurrence clusters appeared linked to parvovirus B19, influenza, CMV and Epstein-Barr virus. A further reported finding was that TCR beta sequences accurately predicted the HLA-A and HLA-B alleles for most subjects in the first cohort. A few of the identified cytomegalovirus-associated TCR beta chains were confirmed in vitro to be specific for cytomegalovirus antigens. Because some donors lacked HLA typing at each locus, the association tests relied only on the typed subset. The authors suggested that the approach could potentially be extended to other disease states and immunological phenotypes. At a false discovery rate of 0.05, a later analysis linked roughly 17,000 TCR beta sequences to specific HLA alleles. Most CMV-associated TCR beta chains appeared to be HLA-restricted in a later analysis, and the HLA associations seemed to be driven largely by CMV exposure.

The cohort consisted of 600 to 700 healthy bone marrow donors. Cohort members were all nominally healthy when sampled, although unrecorded immune exposures were likely present. The donor tested CMV seropositive, placing the donor among the 250 to 300 seropositive members of the cohort. A peripheral blood sample was collected from each donor, and TCR beta sequencing was performed on peripheral blood mononuclear cells. The Qiagen DNeasy Blood Extraction Kit was used to extract genomic DNA from the blood cell samples. Input material: PBMCs. The receptor's source is a man aged 50 to 59 in good health and CMV-seropositive.

The sequenced DNA is TGCGCCAGCAGCCCATGGGAAAGTCAGGACACGTTCGCCTACGAGCAGTACTTC. Protein translation: CASSPWESQDTFAYEQYF. The chain was built from TRBV4-1 and TRBJ2-7; TRBD1 could be the D gene, as 5 bases match. CDR1 and CDR2, looked up from the germline V gene, are MGHRA and YSYEKL. V is reduced by 4 bases and J by 2 bases, leaving a spacing of 24 bases between them. The CDR3 numbers 18 residues from cysteine through phenylalanine. Just CDR3 DNA is preserved here, 54 bases in frame from base 1.